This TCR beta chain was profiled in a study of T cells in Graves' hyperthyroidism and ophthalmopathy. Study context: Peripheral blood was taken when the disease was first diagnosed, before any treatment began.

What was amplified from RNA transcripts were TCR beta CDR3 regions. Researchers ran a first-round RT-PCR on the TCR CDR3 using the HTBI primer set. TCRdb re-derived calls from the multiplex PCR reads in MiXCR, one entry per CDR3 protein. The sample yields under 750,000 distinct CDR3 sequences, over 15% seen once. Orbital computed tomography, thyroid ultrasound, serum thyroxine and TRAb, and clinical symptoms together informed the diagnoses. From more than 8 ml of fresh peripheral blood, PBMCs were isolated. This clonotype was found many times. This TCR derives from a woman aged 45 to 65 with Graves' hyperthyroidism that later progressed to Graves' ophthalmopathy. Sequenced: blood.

The CDR3 reads CAISEFQRGGEQYF. CDR3 DNA sequence: TGTGCCATCAGTGAGTTTCAGCGGGGCGGCGAGCAGTACTTC. The chain combines TRBV10-3 with TRBJ2-7; 7 bases line up with TRBD2. Trimming removed 1 base from V and 6 bases from J; junction bases left unmatched: 6. This CDR3 spans 14 amino acids. CDR1 is ENHRY and CDR2 is SYGVKD in the germline V gene.